The 25 T cell receptor beta chains presented below share a single source sample, sequenced in a study of cytomegalovirus exposure and HLA in healthy donors. The PCR contained 60 Vbeta and 13 Jbeta primers. The data were produced by immunoSEQ multiplex PCR, yet TCRdb's version contains in-frame clones alone and is incomplete. The table records 110,000 or so clones, approximately 11% of them present only once. The sequenced material came from PBMCs. The origin of the receptors is a man aged 40-49 years in good health and CMV-seropositive.

V gene TRBV5-1 combines with J gene TRBJ2-7; 8 nucleotides agree with TRBD1. Per the germline V gene, CDR1 is SGHRS and CDR2 is YFSETQ. After removal of 6 bases from V and 3 bases from J, the junction contained 5 bases not matched to a gene. The CDR3 loop spans 13 amino acids. CDR3 region: CASTDREYYEQYF. The CDR3 DNA reads as TGCGCCAGCACGGACAGGGAGTACTACGAGCAGTACTTC. Drawing the rest from reference TRBV5-1 and TRBJ2-7, the complete variable domain is KAGVTQTPRYLIKTRGQQVTLSCSPISGHRSVSWYQQTPGQGLQFLFEYFSETQRNKGNFPGRFSGRQFSNSRSEMNVSTLELGDSALYLCASTDREYYEQYFGPGTRLTVT.

This clone was observed a handful of times. V gene TRBV6-5 combines with J gene TRBJ1-1; the D is unclear. The V and J ends lost 5 bases and 3 bases respectively, with 10 bases between them. Germline CDR1 and CDR2: MNHEY and SVGAGI. This CDR3 spans 13 amino acids. The CDR3 sequence: CASSPTWDTEAFF. The CDR3 DNA sequence: TGTGCCAGCAGTCCGACTTGGGACACTGAAGCTTTCTTT.

This clone showed up just a few times. Other DNA sequences in the sample encode the same CDR3. The chain recombines TRBV2 with TRBJ2-3; D not resolved. The CDR3 extends over 14 amino acids. V dropped 3 bases and J dropped 2 bases, with 9 bases sitting between them. CDR1 is SNHLY and CDR2 is FYNNEI in the germline V gene. CDR3 coding DNA: TGTGCCAGCAGTGATTCGCAGGTCACAGATACGCAGTATTTT. Translating gives CASSDSQVTDTQYF.

The V gene is TRBV7-2, the J gene TRBJ2-3; 13 nucleotides match TRBD2. The CDR3 loop spans 15 amino acids. CDR1 SGHTA and CDR2 FQGNSA come from the germline V gene. V shed 6 bases and J 4 bases; nucleotides not matched to a gene: 4. CDR3 residues: CASSLTSGRPDTQYF. The CDR3 DNA reads TGTGCCAGCAGTCTGACTAGCGGGAGGCCAGATACGCAGTATTTT.

This clone was detected a few times. The chain combines TRBV6-6 with TRBJ2-3; D is perhaps TRBD1 (6 bases). The germline CDR1 and CDR2 sequences are MNHNY and SVGAGI (reference sequence). V shed 3 bases and J shed 5 bases, with 15 bases lying between them. The CDR3 covers 15 residues. CDR3 sequence: CASSYYRVGVDTQYF. The CDR3 nucleotides are TGTGCCAGCAGTTATTACAGGGTCGGCGTAGATACGCAGTATTTT.

This clone was detected only a few times. This chain joins TRBV2 and TRBJ2-5; 8 bases are shared with TRBD1. This CDR3 has 17 amino acids. Germline-derived CDR1 and CDR2 are SNHLY and FYNNEI. The V segment lost 4 bases and the J segment 2 bases; nucleotides outside the gene matches: 12. This CDR3 is CASSGELWDRNQETQYF. CDR3 nucleotide sequence: TGTGCCAGCAGTGGAGAATTATGGGACAGGAATCAAGAGACCCAGTACTTC.

This chain joins TRBV18 and TRBJ2-3, with TRBD1 identical over 8 bases. The V gene's germline CDR1 is KGHSH and CDR2 LQKENI. The CDR3 has 17 amino acids. V gave up 0 bases and J gave up 5 bases; unmatched junction bases: 10. CDR3 DNA sequence: TGTGCCAGCTCACCACCGGAGACAGGGGTGGTTGGAGATACGCAGTATTTT. It is translated as CASSPPETGVVGDTQYF.

This clone has a handful of counts. The rearrangement uses TRBV4-3 and TRBJ2-1, with TRBD2 as a possible D gene (8 bases). The CDR3 runs 17 residues. Trimming pared 3 bases from V and 9 bases from J, leaving 24 bases between. Germline-derived CDR1 and CDR2 are LGHNA and YSLEER. CDR3 in DNA: TGCGCCAGCAGCCAGAGTGGCGGGAGGCCCGCAGGGGGTGAGCAGTTCTTC. This sequence encodes CASSQSGGRPAGGEQFF.

This clone came up a few times. V is TRBV18 and J is TRBJ2-5; 7 bases fit TRBD1. Germline V gene lookup returns CDR1 KGHSH and CDR2 LQKENI. V was clipped by 2 bases and J by 3 bases; unmatched bases: 3. The CDR3 covers 14 residues. This CDR3 is CASSPTTGKETQYF. The CDR3 DNA sequence: TGTGCCAGCTCACCAACGACAGGGAAAGAGACCCAGTACTTC. The full variable domain, its missing parts supplied by reference TRBV18 and TRBJ2-5, is NAGVMQNPRHLVRRRGQEARLRCSPMKGHSHVYWYRQLPEEGLKFMVYLQKENIIDESGMPKERFSAEFPKEGPSILRIQQVVRGDSAAYFCASSPTTGKETQYFGPGTRLLVL.

This clone was seen a few times. V and J are TRBV29-1 and TRBJ2-5, with 9 nucleotides matching TRBD2. CDR1 SQVTM and CDR2 ANQGSEA come from the germline V gene. V shed 7 bases and J 0 bases; nucleotides not matched to a gene: 0. CDR3 length: 12 amino acids. Here the CDR3 DNA reads TGCAGCGGCGGGGGGGACCAAGAGACCCAGTACTTC. Amino acid sequence: CSGGGDQETQYF.

This CDR3 is CASSSQGLSIYGYTF. The CDR3, as DNA: TGTGCCAGCAGCTCCCAGGGGCTGAGCATTTATGGCTACACCTTC. The chain uses TRBV11-2 and TRBJ1-2; the D gene is possibly TRBD1 (6 bases). The CDR3 extends over 15 amino acids. CDR1 and CDR2 (germline): SGHAT, FQNNGV. Trimming pared 4 bases from V and 5 bases from J, leaving 17 bases between.

With regard to this clone: The sample carries other DNA sequences with the same CDR3. The DNA for the CDR3 is TGTGCCACCAGCAGAGACGGGACAGTCCCCTACGAGCAGTACTTC. Amino acid sequence: CATSRDGTVPYEQYF. The rearrangement joins TRBV15 to TRBJ2-7, with TRBD1 matching 7 bases. After removal of 0 bases from V and 2 bases from J, the junction contained 4 bases not matched to a gene. This CDR3 comprises 15 residues. Germline assignment: CDR1 LNHNV and CDR2 YYDKDF (reference sequence).

This clone was seen more than once but under ten times. The J gene is TRBJ1-2, the V gene TRBV6-1; the match to TRBD1 covers 8 bases. Trimming cost V 4 bases and J 8 bases; bases outside gene matches: 3. This CDR3 comprises 12 residues. CDR1 and CDR2 (germline): MNHNS, SASEGT. The CDR3 loop reads CASSGTGTGYTF. Here the CDR3 DNA reads TGTGCCAGCAGTGGGACAGGGACGGGCTACACCTTC.

The chain carries TRBV5-1 and TRBJ2-3, with D tentatively TRBD2 (6 bases). The CDR3 sequence is 16 residues long. V lost 3 bases and J 1 base, leaving 15 bases between the germline ends. Germline V gene lookup returns CDR1 SGHRS and CDR2 YFSETQ. This chain's CDR3 is CASSSSRRAGTDTQYF. The CDR3 bases are TGCGCCAGCAGCTCTTCCCGGAGGGCAGGCACAGATACGCAGTATTTT.

V gene TRBV4-2 combines with J gene TRBJ2-7; 7 nucleotides match TRBD2. Germline CDR1 LGHNA, CDR2 YNFKEQ. Losses at the gene ends were 0 bases for V and 4 bases for J; bases not matched to a gene: 15. CDR3 length: 18 residues. DNA for the CDR3: TGTGCCAGCAGCCAAGAACGGGGGGTAGCTAGCGTCGCATACGAGCAGTACTTC. This sequence encodes CASSQERGVASVAYEQYF.

This clone has just a few counts. The chain couples TRBV6-1 to TRBJ1-1; 7 bases line up with TRBD1. Germline assignment: CDR1 MNHNS and CDR2 SASEGT. Trimming at V came to 2 bases and at J to 6 bases, leaving 6 bases not matched to a gene. This CDR3 region has 14 residues. CDR3 DNA sequence: TGTGCCAGCAGTGAACTAACAGGGGTAGCTGAAGCTTTCTTT. This codes for CASSELTGVAEAFF.

This clone was seen more than once but under ten times. This sequence joins TRBV7-9 and TRBJ2-5, with D possibly matching TRBD2 (6 bases). From germline, CDR1 is SEHNR and CDR2 FQNEAQ (reference sequence). This CDR3 spans 17 amino acids. Trimming removed 4 bases from V and 4 bases from J, with 22 bases in between. CDR3 nucleotides: TGTGCCAGCAGCTCCCGTAAAGGAGGGGTAGCTGGAGAGACCCAGTACTTC. This encodes CASSSRKGGVAGETQYF.

V gene TRBV7-9 combines with J gene TRBJ1-4, with D possibly being TRBD1 (6 bases). Germline V gives CDR1 SEHNR, CDR2 FQNEAQ (reference sequence). The CDR3 is 13 residues long. V was cut by 5 bases and J by 5 bases, with 9 bases left in between. CDR3 loop: CASSTGSNEKLFF. CDR3 in DNA: TGTGCCAGCAGCACAGGGTCAAATGAAAAACTGTTTTTT.

The chain couples TRBV27 to TRBJ2-7, with 8 nucleotides matching TRBD2. The junction had 10 bases not matched to a gene; V was cut back by 6 bases and J by 3 bases. Germline lookup yields CDR1 MNHEY and CDR2 SMNVEV (reference sequence). The CDR3 runs to 15 residues. CDR3 protein: CASRTPGLGSYEQYF. CDR3 bases: TGTGCCAGCAGGACCCCGGGACTAGGGAGCTACGAGCAGTACTTC.

The rearrangement uses TRBV2 and TRBJ2-7, with a weak D call TRBD1 (6 bases). Germline V gives CDR1 SNHLY, CDR2 FYNNEI. This CDR3 is 13 amino acids long. V was cut by 4 bases and J by 3 bases, with 10 bases left in between. The CDR3 DNA is TGTGCCAGCAGTGTGTTAGGGGGCTACGAGCAGTACTTC. Its translation is CASSVLGGYEQYF.

This clone occurred a few times. This chain uses TRBV6-5 with TRBJ2-7; 7 bases align to TRBD1. J was trimmed by 3 bases and V by 6 bases; bases with no gene match: 8. Germline V gives CDR1 MNHEY, CDR2 SVGAGI. The CDR3 is made up of 14 amino acids. The CDR3 reads CASRPGTVNYEQYF. The CDR3 bases are TGTGCCAGCAGGCCCGGGACAGTAAACTACGAGCAGTACTTC.

The chain employs TRBV19 and TRBJ2-2, with TRBD2 matching 10 bases. The CDR3 runs to 16 residues. The germline V gene encodes CDR1 LNHDA and CDR2 SQIVND (reference sequence). With 4 bases clipped from V and 0 bases from J, the junction kept 2 bases outside the gene matches. CDR3 bases: TGTGCCAGTAGTACACTAGCGGGATCGAACACCGGGGAGCTGTTTTTT. This gives the protein CASSTLAGSNTGELFF.

The rearrangement links TRBV2 to TRBJ2-7; D perhaps matches TRBD2 (5 bases). Germline CDR1 is SNHLY and CDR2 is FYNNEI. Trimming pared 8 bases from V and 0 bases from J, leaving 14 bases between. This CDR3 comprises 14 residues. For the CDR3, the DNA is TGTGCCAGCCGAGGGCTGCCAATCTCCTACGAGCAGTACTTC. It translates to CASRGLPISYEQYF.

This clone was detected only a few times. The J gene is TRBJ1-3, the V gene TRBV4-3, with a weak D call TRBD1 (5 bases). Germline V gives CDR1 LGHNA, CDR2 YSLEER. CDR3 length equals 15 residues. Trimming took off 0 bases at V and 6 bases at J, with 12 bases between the two ends. CDR3 sequence (DNA): TGCGCCAGCAGCCAAGACGGCAGGGTCCCAAACACCATATATTTT. As protein: CASSQDGRVPNTIYF.

The chain links TRBV9 to TRBJ2-5, with 7 bases lining up with TRBD2. Germline V CDR1 and CDR2: SGDLS, YYNGEE. The CDR3 contains 16 residues. V trimming: 0 bases; J trimming: 4 bases; junction bases outside the gene matches: 9. The CDR3 coding sequence is TGTGCCAGCAGCGTAGTAGATTCGGGGGAGGGAGAGACCCAGTACTTC. Its translation is CASSVVDSGEGETQYF.